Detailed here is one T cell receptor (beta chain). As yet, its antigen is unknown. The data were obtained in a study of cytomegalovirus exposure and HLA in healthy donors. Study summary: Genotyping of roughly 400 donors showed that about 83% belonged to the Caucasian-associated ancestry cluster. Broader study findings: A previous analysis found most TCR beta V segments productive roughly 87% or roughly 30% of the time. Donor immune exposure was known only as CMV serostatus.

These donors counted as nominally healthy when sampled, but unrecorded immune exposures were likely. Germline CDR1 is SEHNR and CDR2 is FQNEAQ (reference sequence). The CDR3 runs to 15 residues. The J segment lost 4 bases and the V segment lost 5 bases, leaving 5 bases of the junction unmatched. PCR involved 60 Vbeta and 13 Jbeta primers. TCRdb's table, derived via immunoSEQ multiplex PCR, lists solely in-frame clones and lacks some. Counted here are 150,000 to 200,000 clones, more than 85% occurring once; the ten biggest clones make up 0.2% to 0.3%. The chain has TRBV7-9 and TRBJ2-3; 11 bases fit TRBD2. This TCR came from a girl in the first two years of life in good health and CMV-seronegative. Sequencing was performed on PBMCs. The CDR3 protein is CASSDSGGGPDTQYF. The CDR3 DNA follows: TGTGCCAGCAGCGATAGCGGGGGGGGACCAGATACGCAGTATTTT. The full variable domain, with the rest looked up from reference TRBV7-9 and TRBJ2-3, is DTGVSQNPRHKITKRGQNVTFRCDPISEHNRLYWYRQTLGQGPEFLTYFQNEAQLEKSRLLSDRFSAERPKGSFSTLEIQRTEQGDSAMYLCASSDSGGGPDTQYFGPGTRLTVL.